This entry lists 17 T cell receptor beta chains sequenced from one sample in a study of blood T cell repertoires in COVID-19. Sequenced by immunoSEQ multiplex PCR; TCRdb stores in-frame clones only, minus some. The sample has roughly 69,000 clones, around 80% seen once. Specimen: PBMCs or T cells enriched from blood (not recorded which). The receptor source for this set is a woman aged 40-49 years with acute COVID-19.

This rearrangement joins TRBV28 to TRBJ2-1, with TRBD2 matching 12 bases. Germline trimming cut 2 bases from V and 9 bases from J; bases unmatched to any gene: 5. CDR1 and CDR2 (germline): MDHEN, SYDVKM. This CDR3 has 15 amino acids. CDR3 bases: TGTGCCAGCAGTTTACGACTAGCGGGAGTAGGTGAGCAGTTCTTC. It is translated as CASSLRLAGVGEQFF.

The chain couples TRBV9 to TRBJ1-2; 10 bases are a match to TRBD1. J was trimmed by 4 bases and V by 0 bases; bases with no gene match: 3. Germline values: CDR1 SGDLS, CDR2 YYNGEE. This CDR3 region has 15 residues. CDR3 sequence (DNA): TGTGCCAGCAGCGTAGCTAGGACAGGGGGCTATGGCTACACCTTC. Encoded protein: CASSVARTGGYGYTF. Filled out from reference TRBV9 and TRBJ1-2, the complete variable domain reads DSGVTQTPKHLITATGQRVTLRCSPRSGDLSVYWYQQSLDQGLQFLIQYYNGEERAKGNILERFSAQQFPDLHSELNLSSLELGDSALYFCASSVARTGGYGYTFGSGTRLTVV.

The chain links TRBV14 to TRBJ2-5; D is undetermined. Germline loops: CDR1 SGHDN, CDR2 FVKESK. The CDR3 covers 14 residues. V was clipped by 1 base and J by 2 bases, with 8 bases between them. The CDR3 coding sequence is TGTGCCAGCAGCCAAGCGTCCAGGCAAGAGACCCAGTACTTC. This gives the protein CASSQASRQETQYF.

This clone has only one observation. The rearrangement joins TRBV2 to TRBJ2-7; D is possibly TRBD1 (5 bases). The CDR3 covers 12 residues. The V and J ends lost 6 bases and 3 bases respectively, with 9 bases between them. The V gene's germline CDR1 is SNHLY and CDR2 FYNNEI. CDR3 sequence: CASRQDNYEQYF. CDR3 in DNA: TGTGCCAGCAGACAGGACAACTACGAGCAGTACTTC.

The genes are TRBV28 and TRBJ1-4; 8 nucleotides agree with TRBD1. This CDR3 region has 19 residues. J lost 11 bases, V lost 3 bases, and 23 bases had no gene match. The germline V gene has CDR1 MDHEN and CDR2 SYDVKM. CDR3 sequence: CASSLPGYRSGTGLRKLFF. CDR3 coding DNA: TGTGCCAGCAGTTTGCCGGGGTACCGCTCTGGGACAGGCCTCCGGAAACTGTTTTTT.

V usage is TRBV18 and J usage is TRBJ1-2; the match to TRBD1 covers 8 bases. V lost 4 bases and J lost 6; bases outside the gene matches: 7. The CDR3 totals 14 residues. CDR1 KGHSH and CDR2 LQKENI come from the germline V gene. The CDR3, as DNA: TGTGCCAGCTCACTACAGGGGGGAGCAAATGGCTACACCTTC. Translation gives CASSLQGGANGYTF.

This clone came up once. The rearrangement uses TRBV12-3 or TRBV12-4 and TRBJ2-2; no clear D gene. The CDR3 spans 12 residues. Between the trimmed V and J ends, which lost 6 bases and 4 bases, there was a span of 6 bases. CDR3 amino acids: CASSPITGELFF. CDR3 coding DNA: TGTGCCAGCAGCCCCATCACCGGGGAGCTGTTTTTT.

CDR3 in amino acids: CASTKGLSYNSPLHF. The CDR3 region has the DNA TGTGCCAGCACCAAGGGACTCAGCTATAATTCACCCCTCCACTTT. The chain has TRBV6-5 and TRBJ1-6; D might be TRBD1 (5 bases). Germline V CDR1 and CDR2: MNHEY, SVGAGI. V was clipped by 7 bases and J by 3 bases, with 13 bases between them. This CDR3 is built from 15 residues.

With respect to this clone: Other DNA sequences from this sample encode an identical CDR3 as well. The gene calls are TRBV7-6 and TRBJ2-7; 7 bases are a match to TRBD1. V lost 1 base, J lost 2 bases, and 2 bases stayed unmatched. The CDR3 consists of 14 residues. Germline V gives CDR1 SGHVS, CDR2 FNYEAQ. In DNA form, the CDR3 reads TGTGCCAGCAGCTTAGGGACAGGAACCTACGAGCAGTACGTC. Its translation: CASSLGTGTYEQYV.

The chain combines TRBV7-2 with TRBJ1-1; D uncertain. The CDR3 extends over 15 amino acids. Looked up from germline, CDR1 is SGHTA and CDR2 is FQGNSA. The germline V and J ends were trimmed by 3 bases and 3 bases, with 14 bases remaining between them. CDR3 coding DNA: TGTGCCAGCAGCTTTCCGGGAAAAGGAGACACTGAAGCTTTCTTT. Translation: CASSFPGKGDTEAFF.

V and J are TRBV11-1 and TRBJ1-1, with TRBD1 matching over 10 bases. Trimming cost V 5 bases and J 0 bases; bases outside gene matches: 6. The CDR3 consists of 16 residues. Germline CDR1 reads SGHAT; CDR2 reads FQDESV (reference sequence). This chain's CDR3 is CASSLRDRGMNTEAFF. CDR3 sequence (DNA): TGTGCCAGCAGCCTCCGGGACAGGGGAATGAACACTGAAGCTTTCTTT.

The J gene is TRBJ2-3, the V gene TRBV19; 8 nucleotides agree with TRBD2. The germline V gene has CDR1 LNHDA and CDR2 SQIVND (reference sequence). CDR3 length: 15 residues. V lost 6 bases and J lost 6; bases outside the gene matches: 11. The CDR3 DNA sequence: TGTGCCAGTAGCTTGCGAGGCGGGGGGCCGGATACGCAGTATTTT. Its protein is CASSLRGGGPDTQYF.

This clone occurred once. The CDR3 DNA reads TGTGCCAGCAGTTACTGGGGGCCGCGCGATAATCTAAACTATGGCTACACCTTC. This encodes CASSYWGPRDNLNYGYTF. The V call is TRBV6-2 or TRBV6-3, the J call TRBJ1-2, with a weak D call TRBD1 (6 bases). V lost 1 base and J 2 bases, leaving 20 bases between the germline ends. The CDR3 length is 18 residues. The germline V gene has CDR1 MNHEY and CDR2 SVGEGT.

V usage is TRBV5-6 and J usage is TRBJ1-2; TRBD1 agrees at 7 bases. The CDR3 is 13 residues long. Unmatched junction bases numbered 1, after V lost 3 bases and J lost 2 bases. CDR1 and CDR2 from the germline V gene are SGHDT and YYEEEE. The CDR3 nucleotides read TGTGCCAGCAGCTCGGGACAGAACTATGGCTACACCTTC. Encoded protein: CASSSGQNYGYTF. Drawing the rest from reference TRBV5-6 and TRBJ1-2, the complete variable domain is DAGVTQSPTHLIKTRGQQVTLRCSPKSGHDTVSWYQQALGQGPQFIFQYYEEEERQRGNFPDRFSGHQFPNYSSELNVNALLLGDSALYLCASSSGQNYGYTFGSGTRLTVV.

CDR3 residues: CASSAQTGEGEKLFF. The CDR3 bases are TGTGCCAGCAGCGCCCAGACAGGGGAAGGGGAAAAACTGTTTTTT. V usage is TRBV9 and J usage is TRBJ1-4; 8 bases line up with TRBD1. This CDR3 region has 15 residues. The V gene end was trimmed by 3 bases and the J gene end by 8 bases; junction bases not matched to a gene: 9. CDR1 is SGDLS, CDR2 YYNGEE, per germline.

V is TRBV5-3 and J is TRBJ2-2; D is unclear. TRBV5-3 is an ORF for which the function is uncertain. The CDR3 covers 16 residues. V was cut by 5 bases and J by 0 bases, with 14 bases left in between. CDR3: CARSSLGGSNTGELFF. In nucleotides, the CDR3 is TGTGCCAGAAGTTCCCTTGGCGGTTCGAACACCGGGGAGCTGTTTTTT.

V usage is TRBV6-1 and J usage is TRBJ1-2; tentatively, D is TRBD1 (5 bases). Germline CDR1 and CDR2: MNHNS and SASEGT. This CDR3 comprises 13 residues. V shed 1 base and J shed 4 bases, with 7 bases lying between them. This CDR3 reads CASSEVGAYGYTF. The CDR3 DNA follows: TGTGCCAGCAGTGAAGTAGGGGCCTATGGCTACACCTTC.